This note documents a single T cell receptor (beta chain) sequence. Its target is unknown. Trimming cost V 11 bases and J 6 bases, with 13 bases left between them. In germline, CDR1 is SNHLY, CDR2 FYNNEI. The CDR3 spans 11 residues. The sample belongs to a study of cytomegalovirus exposure and HLA in healthy donors. It was with 60 Vbeta and 13 Jbeta primers that the PCR ran. TCRdb keeps only in-frame clones here, not all; method: immunoSEQ multiplex PCR. The sample has approximately 150,000 clones, 80% to 85% seen once. Study-wide results and caveats: Accounts indicate the classifier identified cytomegalovirus status with strong specificity and sensitivity.

Sample: PBMCs. The clonotype comes from a young woman in good health and CMV-seronegative. This chain joins TRBV2 and TRBJ1-2; D perhaps matches TRBD1 (5 bases). CDR3 loop: CASGGGDGYTF. CDR3 nucleotides: TGTGCCTCGGGGGGGGGAGATGGCTACACCTTC.